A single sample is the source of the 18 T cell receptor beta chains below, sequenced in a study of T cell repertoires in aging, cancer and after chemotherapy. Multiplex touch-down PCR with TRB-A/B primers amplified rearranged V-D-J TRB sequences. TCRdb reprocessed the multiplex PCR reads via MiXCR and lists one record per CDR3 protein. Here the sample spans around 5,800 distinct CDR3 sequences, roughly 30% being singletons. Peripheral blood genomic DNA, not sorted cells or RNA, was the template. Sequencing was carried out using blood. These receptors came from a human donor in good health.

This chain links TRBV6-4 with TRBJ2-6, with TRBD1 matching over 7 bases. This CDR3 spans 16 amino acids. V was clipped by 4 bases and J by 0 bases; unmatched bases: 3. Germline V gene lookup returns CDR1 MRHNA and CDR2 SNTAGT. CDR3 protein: CASSGQGSSGANVLTF. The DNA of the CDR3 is TGTGCCAGCAGTGGACAGGGTAGCTCTGGGGCCAACGTCCTGACTTTC.

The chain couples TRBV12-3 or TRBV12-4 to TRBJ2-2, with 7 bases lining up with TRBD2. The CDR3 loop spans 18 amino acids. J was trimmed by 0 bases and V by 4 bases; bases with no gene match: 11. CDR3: CASSYPIAGFTNTGELFF. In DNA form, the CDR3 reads TGTGCCAGCAGTTACCCCATAGCGGGCTTCACGAACACCGGGGAGCTGTTTTTT.

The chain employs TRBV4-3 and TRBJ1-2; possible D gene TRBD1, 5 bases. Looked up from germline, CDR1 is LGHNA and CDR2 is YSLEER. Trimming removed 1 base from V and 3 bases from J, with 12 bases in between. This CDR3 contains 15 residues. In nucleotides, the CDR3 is TGCGCCAGCAGCCAAGGTGGGGGTGAGGACTATGGCTACACCTTC. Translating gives CASSQGGGEDYGYTF.

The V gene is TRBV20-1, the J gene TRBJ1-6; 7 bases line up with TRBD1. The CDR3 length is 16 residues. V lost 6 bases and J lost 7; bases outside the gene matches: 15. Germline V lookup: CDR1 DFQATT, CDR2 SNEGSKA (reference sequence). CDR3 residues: CSAPLRDSWSNSPLHF. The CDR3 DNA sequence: TGCAGTGCCCCCTTAAGGGACAGCTGGTCCAATTCACCCCTCCACTTT.

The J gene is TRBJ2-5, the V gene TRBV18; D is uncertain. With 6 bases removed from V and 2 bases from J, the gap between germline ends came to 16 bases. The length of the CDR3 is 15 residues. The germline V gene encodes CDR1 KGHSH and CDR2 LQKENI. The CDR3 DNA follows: TGTGCCAGCTCTCCCTTCCCATCGATACAAGAGACCCAGTACTTC. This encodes CASSPFPSIQETQYF.

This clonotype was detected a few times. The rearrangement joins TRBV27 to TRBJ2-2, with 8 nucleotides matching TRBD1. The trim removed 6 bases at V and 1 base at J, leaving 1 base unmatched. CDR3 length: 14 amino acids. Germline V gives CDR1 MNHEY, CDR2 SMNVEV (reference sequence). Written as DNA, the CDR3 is TGTGCCAGCAGAGGGACAGGGAACACCGGGGAGCTGTTTTTT. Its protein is CASRGTGNTGELFF.

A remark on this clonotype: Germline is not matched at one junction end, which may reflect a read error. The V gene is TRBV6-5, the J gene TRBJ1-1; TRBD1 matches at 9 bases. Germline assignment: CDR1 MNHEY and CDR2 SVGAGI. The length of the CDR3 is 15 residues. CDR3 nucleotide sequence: TGTGCCAGCAGTGAACCCGGACAGGGGAACACTGAATCTTTCTTT. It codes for CASSEPGQGNTESFF.

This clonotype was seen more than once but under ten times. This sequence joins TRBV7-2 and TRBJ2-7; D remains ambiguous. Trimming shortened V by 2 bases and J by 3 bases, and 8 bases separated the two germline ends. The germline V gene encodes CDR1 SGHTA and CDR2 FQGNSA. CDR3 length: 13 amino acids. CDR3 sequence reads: CASSLIGSYEQYF. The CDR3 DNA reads TGTGCCAGCAGCTTAATAGGCAGCTACGAGCAGTACTTC.

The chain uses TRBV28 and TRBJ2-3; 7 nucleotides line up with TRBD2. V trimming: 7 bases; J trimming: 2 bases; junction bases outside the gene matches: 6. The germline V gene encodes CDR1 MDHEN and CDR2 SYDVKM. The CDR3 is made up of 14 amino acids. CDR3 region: CASIARDYTDTQYF. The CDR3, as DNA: TGTGCCAGCATCGCCCGGGACTACACAGATACGCAGTATTTT.

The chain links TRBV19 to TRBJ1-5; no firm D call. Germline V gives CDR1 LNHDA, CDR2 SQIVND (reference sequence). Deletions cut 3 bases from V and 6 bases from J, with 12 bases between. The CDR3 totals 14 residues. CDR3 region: CASSISNYGQPQHF. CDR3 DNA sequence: TGTGCCAGTAGTATTTCAAACTACGGTCAGCCCCAGCATTTT. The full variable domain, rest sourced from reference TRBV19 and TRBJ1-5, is DGGITQSPKYLFRKEGQNVTLSCEQNLNHDAMYWYRQDPGQGLRLIYYSQIVNDFQKGDIAEGYSVSREKKESFPLTVTSAQKNPTAFYLCASSISNYGQPQHFGDGTRLSIL.

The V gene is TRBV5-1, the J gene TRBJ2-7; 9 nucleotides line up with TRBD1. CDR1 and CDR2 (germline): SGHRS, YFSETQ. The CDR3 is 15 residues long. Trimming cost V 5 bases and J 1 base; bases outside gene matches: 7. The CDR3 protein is CASRWRQGVSYEQYF. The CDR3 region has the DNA TGCGCCAGCAGGTGGAGACAGGGGGTTTCCTACGAGCAGTACTTC.

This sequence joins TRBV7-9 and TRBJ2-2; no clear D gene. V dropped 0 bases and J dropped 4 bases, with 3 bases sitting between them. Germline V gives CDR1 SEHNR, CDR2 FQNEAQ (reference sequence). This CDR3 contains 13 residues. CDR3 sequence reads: CASSLAPTGELFF. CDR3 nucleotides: TGTGCCAGCAGCTTAGCGCCCACCGGGGAGCTGTTTTTT.

The CDR3 DNA reads as TGCAGTGCTAGTTATCCATCGAACACTGAAGCTTTCTTT. This sequence encodes CSASYPSNTEAFF. The chain links TRBV20-1 to TRBJ1-1; D not resolved. Per the germline V gene, CDR1 is DFQATT and CDR2 is SNEGSKA (reference sequence). Trimming shortened V by 3 bases and J by 1 base, and 9 bases separated the two germline ends. This CDR3 has 13 residues.

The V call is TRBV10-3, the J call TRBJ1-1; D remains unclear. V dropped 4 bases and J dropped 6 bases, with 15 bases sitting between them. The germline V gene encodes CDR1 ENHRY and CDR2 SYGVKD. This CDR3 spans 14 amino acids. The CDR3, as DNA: TGTGCCATCAGTGGCGAAGGGTTAGGATCTGAAGCTTTCTTT. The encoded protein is CAISGEGLGSEAFF.

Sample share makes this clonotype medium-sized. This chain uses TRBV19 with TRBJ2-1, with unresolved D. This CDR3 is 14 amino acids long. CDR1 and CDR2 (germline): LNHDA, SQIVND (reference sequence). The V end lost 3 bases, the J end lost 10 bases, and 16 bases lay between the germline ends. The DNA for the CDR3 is TGTGCCAGTAGTATCCCCAGCACTATAGGGGAGCAGTTCTTC. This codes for CASSIPSTIGEQFF. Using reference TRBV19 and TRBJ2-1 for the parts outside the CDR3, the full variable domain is DGGITQSPKYLFRKEGQNVTLSCEQNLNHDAMYWYRQDPGQGLRLIYYSQIVNDFQKGDIAEGYSVSREKKESFPLTVTSAQKNPTAFYLCASSIPSTIGEQFFGPGTRLTVL.

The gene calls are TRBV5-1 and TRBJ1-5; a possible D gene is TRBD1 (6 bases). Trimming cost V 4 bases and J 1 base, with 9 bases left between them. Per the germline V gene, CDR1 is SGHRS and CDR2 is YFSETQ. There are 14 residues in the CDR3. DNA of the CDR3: TGCGCCAGCAGCATAGGACAGAGCAATCAGCCCCAGCATTTT. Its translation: CASSIGQSNQPQHF.

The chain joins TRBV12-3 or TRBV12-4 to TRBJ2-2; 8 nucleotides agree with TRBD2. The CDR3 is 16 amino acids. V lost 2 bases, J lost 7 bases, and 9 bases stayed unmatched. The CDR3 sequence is CASSLYRGGNHGELFF. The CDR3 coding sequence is TGTGCCAGCAGTTTATACCGCGGGGGGAATCACGGGGAGCTGTTTTTT.

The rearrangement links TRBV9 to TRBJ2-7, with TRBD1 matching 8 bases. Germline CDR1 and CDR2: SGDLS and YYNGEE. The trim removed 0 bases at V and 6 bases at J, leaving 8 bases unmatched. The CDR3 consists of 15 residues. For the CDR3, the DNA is TGTGCCAGCAGCGTAGAGGGGCAGGGGGCAGGCGAGCAGTACTTC. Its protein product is CASSVEGQGAGEQYF. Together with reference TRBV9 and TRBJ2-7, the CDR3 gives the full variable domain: DSGVTQTPKHLITATGQRVTLRCSPRSGDLSVYWYQQSLDQGLQFLIQYYNGEERAKGNILERFSAQQFPDLHSELNLSSLELGDSALYFCASSVEGQGAGEQYFGPGTRLTVT.